This record covers a single TCR beta chain. Its antigen is as yet unknown. Germline V gives CDR1 LGHDT, CDR2 YNNKEL (reference sequence). The CDR3 sequence is 15 residues long. Trimming shortened V by 3 bases and J by 3 bases, and 14 bases separated the two germline ends. TCRdb's copy holds only in-frame clones and misses some; the assay was immunoSEQ multiplex PCR. The profile shows about 67,000 clones, around four fifths of them singletons. This specimen belongs to a study of T cell responses to AZD1222 COVID-19 vaccine. Regarding the study as a whole: The study found Spike-specific TCR breadth and depth rose after two AZD1222 doses. The span of vaccine-associated CD4 TCRs extended across spike, with dominance at 160-218 and 743-854. Repertoires were collected only later (after the peak T cell response had occurred).

This rearrangement joins TRBV3-1 (or the pseudogene TRBV3-2) to TRBJ2-5, with D tentatively TRBD2 (6 bases). Here the sequenced sample was peripheral blood, taken on day 0 of AZD1222 vaccination. The receptor was derived from an adult in good health. In nucleotides, the CDR3 is TGTGCCAGCAGCCATGAACCCCCGGGGGAAGAGACCCAGTACTTC. Its translation is CASSHEPPGEETQYF.